This T cell receptor beta chain was captured in a study of CD8+CD57+ T cells in acquired aplastic anemia. Overall study: The DNA of sorted CD4+ and CD8+ cells averaged 3.2 ug.

This clonotype was seen more than once but under ten times. What it binds is unknown. TCR beta VDJ and CDR3 profiling used genomic DNA as template. Each CDR3 protein gets one entry after TCRdb re-called the reads with MiXCR. The data contain hundreds of thousands of distinct CDR3 sequences, around 30% of them singletons. Trimming stripped 4 bases from V and 5 bases from J, with 11 bases between. Germline assignment: CDR1 SGHTA and CDR2 FQGNSA. The CDR3 is 13 amino acids. Overall study results and limits: Patients shared twenty-nine CD8+ CDR3 sequences with controls.

For sequencing, patients were chosen who had shown expansion of CD8+CD57+ cells by flow cytometry. Every patient had severe acquired aplastic anemia. Each patient gave a blood sample that was collected before any therapy had been received. The sample consisted of sorted CD4+, CD8+, or CD8+CD57+ T cells (not recorded which) from PBMCs. The sequence came from a human donor with aplastic anemia. V and J are TRBV7-2 and TRBJ1-1; D might be TRBD1 (6 bases). CDR3 in DNA: TGTGCCAGCAGCTGGAGGGGGGGAACTGAAGCTTTCTTT. Protein: CASSWRGGTEAFF.